The clone carrying this TCR beta chain showed up many times. The data stem from a study of regulatory T cells in long-lasting Graves disease. In building TCR beta libraries, iRepertoire HTBI primers were used together with Arm-PCR of CDR3 regions. TCRdb reanalysed the multiplex PCR reads using MiXCR and keeps one entry per CDR3 protein. The sample yields some 320,000 distinct CDR3 sequences, about 18% seen once. Time point reported: newly diagnosed GD, antithyroid drugs for less than 3 months. Extracted PBMC RNA gave rise to the TCR library. The CDR3 extends over 16 amino acids. CDR1 and CDR2 from the germline V gene are MNHEY and SMNVEV (reference sequence). Trimming left V 3 bases short and J 6 bases short, with 18 bases between.

The V gene is TRBV27, the J gene TRBJ1-5; D perhaps matches TRBD1 (5 bases). The sample was peripheral blood mononuclear cells (PBMCs), taken at new diagnosis, from a patient treated with antithyroid drugs. This TCR was sampled from a female donor with Graves disease. The CDR3 coding sequence is TGTGCCAGCAGTTTTAACCAACCTCAGGGAGCTCAGCCCCAGCATTTT. This gives the protein CASSFNQPQGAQPQHF.